The sequence of this T cell receptor (beta chain) was determined in a study of T cell clonotyping in hematopoietic cell transplantation. Study-level findings and limits: Without cell sorting, CD4 versus CD8 contributions remain unresolved. At the given depth, recipient repertoires were over 95% de novo clonotypes. Pathologically expanded recipient clonotypes increased progressively from day 30 to day 180 as diversity fell. Higher Inverse Simpson Index values in graft donor and pretransplant recipient predicted broader posttransplant TCR diversity.

Clones were read by immunoSEQ multiplex PCR, and TCRdb kept only the in-frame ones, dropping some. The table lists under 15,000 clones, 85% to 90% of them singletons. Turning to this clone: Its antigen is unknown.

There are 13 residues in the CDR3. Germline V lookup: CDR1 KGHSH, CDR2 LQKENI. V was clipped by 3 bases and J by 5 bases, with 10 bases between them. This sequence originates from a human donor who either received an allogeneic hematopoietic cell transplant for a myeloid malignancy or was a related donor (not recorded which). Some clones in this sample may be carry-over from other donors' samples. Input material: peripheral blood mononuclear cells. V usage is TRBV18 and J usage is TRBJ2-5; D perhaps matches TRBD2 (5 bases). The CDR3 DNA follows: TGTGCCAGCTCACCGGTCTCGGGGGAGACCCAGTACTTC. Protein: CASSPVSGETQYF.